These 16 T cell receptor beta chains came from one sample sequenced in a study of blood T cell repertoires in COVID-19. The protocol was immunoSEQ multiplex PCR, while the TCRdb copy is restricted to in-frame clones and leaves out a portion. The table lists roughly 52,000 clones, 85% to 90% of them singletons. The sequenced sample consisted of peripheral blood. Receptors originate from a man in his sixties with active COVID-19.

The rearrangement links TRBV15 to TRBJ1-1; a possible D gene is TRBD1 (6 bases). Germline V lookup: CDR1 LNHNV, CDR2 YYDKDF (reference sequence). Trimming removed 3 bases from V and 2 bases from J, with 22 bases in between. The CDR3 spans 18 residues. The CDR3 sequence: CATSRSVGGYDINTEAFF. The CDR3 nucleotides read TGTGCCACCAGCAGGTCAGTAGGGGGTTATGATATTAACACTGAAGCTTTCTTT.

V usage is TRBV27 and J usage is TRBJ2-1, with 13 positions matching TRBD2. The CDR3 contains 17 residues. V lost 4 bases and J lost 9; bases outside the gene matches: 12. Looked up from germline, CDR1 is MNHEY and CDR2 is SMNVEV (reference sequence). The CDR3 DNA sequence: TGTGCCAGCAGTTCGTTGGCAGGACTAGCGGGAGAGGGTGAGCAGTTCTTC. It specifies CASSSLAGLAGEGEQFF.

This sequence joins TRBV6-1 and TRBJ2-5, with 8 bases that match TRBD1. V shed 3 bases, J shed 5 bases, and the junction held 11 bases outside the gene matches. Germline assignment: CDR1 MNHNS and CDR2 SASEGT. The CDR3 has 16 residues. Written as DNA, the CDR3 is TGTGCCAGCAGTGAGGCCGGGACAGGTCTGATCGAGACCCAGTACTTC. The encoded protein is CASSEAGTGLIETQYF.

The rearrangement links TRBV5-6 to TRBJ1-1; tentative D call: TRBD1 (6 bases). This CDR3 is 15 amino acids long. Germline CDR1 SGHDT, CDR2 YYEEEE. V lost 2 bases, J lost 1 base, and 12 bases lay in between. CDR3 nucleotides: TGTGCCAGCAGCTTAATGTCAGGGGCGAACACTGAAGCTTTCTTT. Translation gives CASSLMSGANTEAFF.

The chain employs TRBV19 and TRBJ2-2; 7 bases are shared with TRBD2. The CDR3 spans 14 residues. In germline, CDR1 is LNHDA, CDR2 SQIVND (reference sequence). J was trimmed by 4 bases and V by 6 bases; bases with no gene match: 5. CDR3 in DNA: TGTGCCAGTAGGGGCGGGAGAGGCACCGGGGAGCTGTTTTTT. Protein: CASRGGRGTGELFF.

V gene TRBV30 combines with J gene TRBJ1-2; D unresolved. The CDR3 has 15 residues. V lost 0 bases and J lost 0, with 11 bases in between. Germline V gene sequence: CDR1 GTSNPN, CDR2 SVGIG (reference sequence). CDR3 sequence reads: CAWSVSQVANYGYTF. For the CDR3, the DNA is TGTGCCTGGAGTGTATCGCAGGTTGCTAACTATGGCTACACCTTC.

The chain combines TRBV7-8 with TRBJ2-5; TRBD2 matches at 11 bases. The CDR3 runs to 19 residues. In germline, CDR1 is SGHVS, CDR2 FQNEAQ. Germline trimming cut 5 bases from V and 5 bases from J; bases unmatched to any gene: 19. The CDR3 region has the DNA TGTGCCAGCAGCCCTTGGGGGGGTAGCGGGAGGGTTGAGACGGAGACCCAGTACTTC. Encoded protein: CASSPWGGSGRVETETQYF.

The J gene is TRBJ2-7, the V gene TRBV7-2; D perhaps matches TRBD1 (6 bases). V was pared by 2 bases and J by 3 bases, with 11 bases between. CDR1 is SGHTA and CDR2 is FQGNSA in the germline V gene. The CDR3 has 14 amino acids. CDR3 DNA: TGTGCCAGCAGCTTATCACGGGACAACTACGAGCAGTACTTC. This translates into CASSLSRDNYEQYF.

The chain links TRBV9 to TRBJ1-1; D not resolved. The CDR3 consists of 15 residues. Germline V lookup: CDR1 SGDLS, CDR2 YYNGEE. The V end was cut by 3 bases, the J end by 1 base, with 13 bases between. The CDR3 DNA sequence: TGTGCCAGCAGCGGGAAGGGAGGGAAGAACACTGAAGCTTTCTTT. This translates into CASSGKGGKNTEAFF.

This chain connects TRBV25-1 to TRBJ2-2, with D maybe TRBD1 (6 bases). V dropped 5 bases and J dropped 4 bases, with 14 bases sitting between them. The length of the CDR3 is 15 residues. Per germline, CDR1 MGHDK and CDR2 SYGVNS. This CDR3 reads CASSRQDIRTGELFF. The CDR3 DNA follows: TGTGCCAGCAGTAGACAGGACATTCGCACCGGGGAGCTGTTTTTT.

This rearrangement joins TRBV14 to TRBJ2-2, with 11 bases fitting TRBD2. Germline lookup yields CDR1 SGHDN and CDR2 FVKESK. Trimming cost V 2 bases and J 6 bases; bases outside gene matches: 5. The CDR3 contains 16 residues. In DNA form, the CDR3 reads TGTGCCAGCAGCCAACAGCTACTAGCGGGAGCCGGGGAGCTGTTTTTT. As protein: CASSQQLLAGAGELFF. The variable domain in full, completed from reference TRBV14 and TRBJ2-2, reads EAGVTQFPSHSVIEKGQTVTLRCDPISGHDNLYWYRRVMGKEIKFLLHFVKESKQDESGMPNNRFLAERTGGTYSTLKVQPAELEDSGVYFCASSQQLLAGAGELFFGEGSRLTVL.

The chain employs TRBV5-5 and TRBJ1-2, with 7 positions matching TRBD1. The germline V gene has CDR1 SGHKS and CDR2 YYEKEE (reference sequence). The CDR3 extends over 17 amino acids. Trimming removed 5 bases from V and 3 bases from J; junction bases left unmatched: 16. CDR3 loop: CASSPVGTGQFHYGYTF. As DNA, the CDR3 is TGTGCCAGCAGTCCCGTGGGGACGGGACAGTTCCACTATGGCTACACCTTC. The full variable domain, rest sourced from reference TRBV5-5 and TRBJ1-2, is DAGVTQSPTHLIKTRGQQVTLRCSPISGHKSVSWYQQVLGQGPQFIFQYYEKEERGRGNFPDRFSARQFPNYSSELNVNALLLGDSALYLCASSPVGTGQFHYGYTFGSGTRLTVV.

The chain uses TRBV6-6 and TRBJ2-1, with D possibly TRBD2 on 5 matching bases. CDR3 size: 14 residues. Germline V gene data show CDR1 as MNHNY and CDR2 as SVGAGI (reference sequence). V was shortened by 6 bases and J by 2 bases, with 11 bases between the two germline ends. This CDR3 reads CASSVTGTYNEQFF. In DNA form, the CDR3 reads TGTGCCAGCAGCGTGACCGGGACCTACAATGAGCAGTTCTTC.

This rearrangement joins TRBV11-2 to TRBJ2-1, with 9 bases that match TRBD2. V gave up 6 bases and J gave up 5 bases; unmatched junction bases: 14. The CDR3 has 17 amino acids. Germline-derived CDR1 and CDR2 are SGHAT and FQNNGV. The CDR3 region has the DNA TGTGCCAGCAGGACACCCGGGGGCGGGAGGGCTGACAATGAGCAGTTCTTC. Its protein is CASRTPGGGRADNEQFF.

This chain joins TRBV30 and TRBJ2-1; tentative D call: TRBD1 (6 bases). The CDR3 runs 12 residues. The germline CDR1 and CDR2 sequences are GTSNPN and SVGIG (reference sequence). The CDR3 sequence is CASSKGVNEQFF. The CDR3 bases are TGTGCTTCCTCTAAGGGGGTTAATGAGCAGTTCTTC.

The chain joins TRBV4-1 to TRBJ1-6, with 7 nucleotides matching TRBD1. V dropped 4 bases and J dropped 8; count of bases not matched to a gene: 11. Looked up from germline, CDR1 is MGHRA and CDR2 is YSYEKL. The CDR3 extends over 16 amino acids. The CDR3 sequence is CASSPREGGRDSPLHF. Written as DNA, the CDR3 is TGCGCCAGCAGCCCTCGGGAAGGGGGCCGGGATTCACCCCTCCACTTT.